Following are 27 T cell receptor beta chains from one sample sequenced in a study of T cell responses to AZD1222 COVID-19 vaccine. Produced via immunoSEQ multiplex PCR; TCRdb's table is partial and in-frame only. Here the sample spans 75,000 to 100,000 clones, roughly 87% being singletons. The source was peripheral blood, collected on day 0 of AZD1222 vaccination. These receptors were collected from an adult in good health.

The V and J genes are TRBV5-6 and TRBJ1-2; TRBD1 aligns across 11 bases. CDR1 is SGHDT, CDR2 YYEEEE, per germline. V lost 4 bases, J lost 5 bases, and 10 bases stayed unmatched. The CDR3 is made up of 16 amino acids. The CDR3 spells CASSLGTGGARYGYTF. For the CDR3, the DNA is TGTGCCAGCAGCCTCGGGACAGGGGGTGCTCGTTATGGCTACACCTTC. Drawing the rest from reference TRBV5-6 and TRBJ1-2, the complete variable domain is DAGVTQSPTHLIKTRGQQVTLRCSPKSGHDTVSWYQQALGQGPQFIFQYYEEEERQRGNFPDRFSGHQFPNYSSELNVNALLLGDSALYLCASSLGTGGARYGYTFGSGTRLTVV.

J is TRBJ2-7 and V is TRBV5-1; weak D call: TRBD2 (5 bases). The CDR3 covers 14 residues. The V end lost 2 bases, the J end lost 0 bases, and 9 bases lay between the germline ends. Per germline, CDR1 SGHRS and CDR2 YFSETQ. The CDR3 DNA sequence: TGCGCCAGCAGCTTCGAGGGCAACTCCTACGAGCAGTACTTC. It specifies CASSFEGNSYEQYF.

The chain combines TRBV6-1 with TRBJ2-3; D is unresolved. Between the trimmed V and J ends, which lost 3 bases and 4 bases, there was a span of 14 bases. The CDR3 runs to 15 residues. Germline loops: CDR1 MNHNS, CDR2 SASEGT. The CDR3 coding sequence is TGTGCCAGCAGTGATCCCGAACTTGTCTCAGATACGCAGTATTTT. Translating it yields CASSDPELVSDTQYF.

The chain uses TRBV12-5 and TRBJ1-1, with D unclear. With 4 bases removed from V and 3 bases from J, the gap between germline ends came to 12 bases. The V gene's germline CDR1 is LGHNT and CDR2 FRNRAP. This CDR3 is 14 amino acids long. The CDR3 sequence: CASGSGYGDTEAFF. The DNA of the CDR3 is TGTGCTAGTGGTTCCGGATACGGGGACACTGAAGCTTTCTTT.

The V gene is TRBV5-1, the J gene TRBJ2-3; D gene uncertain. CDR1 and CDR2 (germline): SGHRS, YFSETQ. V lost 1 base and J lost 4, with 13 bases in between. The CDR3 consists of 15 residues. The CDR3 nucleotides are TGCGCCAGCAGCTTGAACCCCTCGTTAGCAGATACGCAGTATTTT. This codes for CASSLNPSLADTQYF. The full variable domain, in which reference TRBV5-1 and TRBJ2-3 provide the parts outside the CDR3, is KAGVTQTPRYLIKTRGQQVTLSCSPISGHRSVSWYQQTPGQGLQFLFEYFSETQRNKGNFPGRFSGRQFSNSRSEMNVSTLELGDSALYLCASSLNPSLADTQYFGPGTRLTVL.

The CDR3 DNA follows: TGTGCCAGCAGCTTAGTCAGGGATGGCTACACCTTC. Translation: CASSLVRDGYTF. The chain employs TRBV11-2 and TRBJ1-2; possibly TRBD1 for D (5 bases). V was cut by 1 base and J by 6 bases, with 6 bases left in between. Germline V gives CDR1 SGHAT, CDR2 FQNNGV. The CDR3 has 12 residues.

The J gene is TRBJ1-1, the V gene TRBV19, with TRBD1 identical over 8 bases. The V and J ends lost 7 bases and 1 base, in that order; junction bases with no gene match: 8. Germline CDR1 reads LNHDA; CDR2 reads SQIVND (reference sequence). CDR3 length equals 15 residues. The CDR3 nucleotides are TGTGCCAGTACCGGGTGGGGGACAGGGAACACTGAAGCTTTCTTT. Translation: CASTGWGTGNTEAFF. Full variable domain (missing parts from reference TRBV19 and TRBJ1-1): DGGITQSPKYLFRKEGQNVTLSCEQNLNHDAMYWYRQDPGQGLRLIYYSQIVNDFQKGDIAEGYSVSREKKESFPLTVTSAQKNPTAFYLCASTGWGTGNTEAFFGQGTRLTVV.

The chain couples TRBV25-1 to TRBJ2-7; tentative D call: TRBD1 (5 bases). Germline values: CDR1 MGHDK, CDR2 SYGVNS. V lost 3 bases, J lost 5 bases, and 14 bases lay in between. The CDR3 covers 14 residues. DNA of the CDR3: TGTGCCAGCAGTGACAGGGTCACAGTTCACGAGCAGTACTTC. Translation: CASSDRVTVHEQYF.

The chain carries TRBV5-1 and TRBJ2-5, with a possible D match to TRBD2 (7 bases). The V and J ends lost 0 bases and 2 bases respectively, with 11 bases between them. The CDR3 length is 15 residues. Germline V gene sequence: CDR1 SGHRS, CDR2 YFSETQ. The CDR3 coding sequence is TGCGCCAGCAGCTTGGGCGGGGGCCCGCAAGAGACCCAGTACTTC. Protein sequence: CASSLGGGPQETQYF.

J is TRBJ1-1 and V is TRBV6-2 or TRBV6-3; D is unresolved. This CDR3 is 14 amino acids long. The germline V gene encodes CDR1 MNHEY and CDR2 SVGEGT. The ends were cut back, 4 bases at V and 2 bases at J, with 11 bases in the middle. CDR3 DNA sequence: TGTGCCAGCAGTTCGACGCGGGGAAACACTGAAGCTTTCTTT. Its protein product is CASSSTRGNTEAFF.

This clone was found once. The chain has TRBV5-1 and TRBJ1-5; D unclear. There are 13 residues in the CDR3. The germline gives CDR1 SGHRS, CDR2 YFSETQ. The V end was cut by 0 bases, the J end by 5 bases, with 6 bases between. CDR3 sequence reads: CASSLDSDQPQHF. For the CDR3, the DNA is TGCGCCAGCAGCTTGGATTCTGATCAGCCCCAGCATTTT.

The chain carries TRBV24-1 and TRBJ2-7, with TRBD1 matching over 10 bases. Per the germline V gene, CDR1 is KGHDR and CDR2 is SFDVKD. CDR3 size: 16 residues. After removal of 6 bases from V and 2 bases from J, the junction contained 9 bases not matched to a gene. CDR3 protein: CATSPGTGVGTYEQYF. Written as DNA, the CDR3 is TGTGCCACCAGTCCCGGGACAGGGGTTGGTACCTACGAGCAGTACTTC.

The chain is built from TRBV27 and TRBJ1-2, with D possibly matching TRBD1 (6 bases). V was cut by 5 bases and J by 6 bases, with 7 bases left in between. This CDR3 contains 11 residues. Germline assignment: CDR1 MNHEY and CDR2 SMNVEV (reference sequence). CDR3 region: CASSQGNGYTF. In nucleotides, the CDR3 is TGTGCCAGCAGTCAGGGGAATGGCTACACCTTC.

The genes are TRBV7-2 and TRBJ1-4; TRBD1 might be the D (5 bases). The CDR3 totals 14 residues. Trimming removed 6 bases at V and 5 bases at J, with 13 bases between. Germline assignment: CDR1 SGHTA and CDR2 FQGNSA. CDR3 residues: CASRKGAENEKLFF. CDR3 in DNA: TGTGCCAGCAGAAAAGGGGCCGAGAATGAAAAACTGTTTTTT.

The chain combines TRBV9 with TRBJ1-5; no reliable D call. The V gene lost 0 bases and the J gene lost 1 base, with 5 bases spanning the gap. CDR1 SGDLS and CDR2 YYNGEE come from the germline V gene. The CDR3 loop spans 14 amino acids. The CDR3 DNA sequence: TGTGCCAGCAGCGTAGACGGAAGCAATCAGCCCCAGCATTTT. Encoded protein: CASSVDGSNQPQHF.

The rearrangement uses TRBV5-1 and TRBJ1-5; D not certain. The CDR3 length is 18 residues. Germline CDR1 SGHRS, CDR2 YFSETQ. Trimming removed 1 base at V and 6 bases at J, with 23 bases between. CDR3 region: CASSLLPNSMGWAQPQHF. CDR3 nucleotides: TGCGCCAGCAGCTTGCTTCCGAATTCGATGGGGTGGGCTCAGCCCCAGCATTTT.

The chain joins TRBV10-3 to TRBJ2-3; D may be TRBD1 or TRBD2 (5 bases each). Germline loops: CDR1 ENHRY, CDR2 SYGVKD. The CDR3 has 15 residues. Between the trimmed V and J ends, which lost 4 bases and 0 bases, there was a span of 11 bases. The CDR3: CAISGGRTSTDTQYF. The CDR3 region has the DNA TGTGCCATCAGTGGGGGCAGGACTAGCACAGATACGCAGTATTTT.

The chain has TRBV29-1 and TRBJ2-1; tentatively, D is TRBD1 (6 bases). Germline CDR1 and CDR2: SQVTM and ANQGSEA. With 7 bases removed from V and 2 bases from J, the gap between germline ends came to 12 bases. This CDR3 region has 13 residues. CDR3: CSAGGGPYNEQFF. The CDR3 coding sequence is TGCAGCGCTGGTGGGGGCCCCTACAATGAGCAGTTCTTC.

This clone was seen only once. The gene calls are TRBV28 and TRBJ1-4; D ambiguous. This CDR3 has 11 amino acids. V was shortened by 6 bases and J by 6 bases, with 5 bases between the two germline ends. CDR1 and CDR2 (germline): MDHEN, SYDVKM. The CDR3 region is CASRSDEKLFF. The CDR3 coding sequence is TGTGCCAGCAGATCAGATGAAAAACTGTTTTTT.

This clone was found a few times. J is TRBJ1-5 and V is TRBV28, with unresolved D. CDR1 MDHEN and CDR2 SYDVKM come from the germline V gene. Trimming cost V 1 base and J 4 bases, with 14 bases left between them. The CDR3 is 16 amino acids. CDR3 residues: CASSLYVGTLNQPQHF. The CDR3 DNA is TGTGCCAGCAGTTTATACGTCGGAACTCTTAATCAGCCCCAGCATTTT.

The rearrangement uses TRBV19 and TRBJ1-4; possibly TRBD1 for D (5 bases). The CDR3 totals 16 residues. Germline lookup yields CDR1 LNHDA and CDR2 SQIVND (reference sequence). Trimming pared 1 base from V and 0 bases from J, leaving 9 bases between. The CDR3 DNA reads as TGTGCCAGTAGTATAGGGGGCCAGTCAACTAATGAAAAACTGTTTTTT. It specifies CASSIGGQSTNEKLFF.

This rearrangement joins TRBV7-9 to TRBJ1-2, with D possibly TRBD1 on 5 matching bases. The germline V and J ends were trimmed by 4 bases and 4 bases, with 16 bases remaining between them. Germline V gene lookup returns CDR1 SEHNR and CDR2 FQNEAQ (reference sequence). CDR3 length: 15 amino acids. The chain's CDR3 is CASSSSPGPIYGYTF. In nucleotides, the CDR3 is TGTGCCAGCAGCTCTAGCCCGGGACCCATCTATGGCTACACCTTC.

This rearrangement joins TRBV5-4 to TRBJ2-2, with D maybe TRBD2 (7 bases). Trimming pared 4 bases from V and 6 bases from J, leaving 19 bases between. CDR3 length equals 16 residues. The germline V gene encodes CDR1 SGHNT and CDR2 YYREEE (reference sequence). CDR3 DNA: TGTGCCAGCAGCCTCAACCGGGGGGCCGAGGCCGGGGAGCTGTTTTTT. Protein sequence: CASSLNRGAEAGELFF.

The chain uses TRBV6-5 and TRBJ1-1, with a possible D match to TRBD1 (5 bases). V was trimmed by 6 bases and J by 3 bases, leaving 11 bases between them. Germline CDR1 MNHEY, CDR2 SVGAGI. CDR3 length: 13 residues. The CDR3 loop is CASSGGEYTEAFF. The CDR3 nucleotides are TGTGCCAGCAGCGGGGGGGAATACACTGAAGCTTTCTTT.

This chain uses TRBV11-2 with TRBJ2-3, with D hard to call. CDR3 length equals 18 residues. V was shortened by 0 bases and J by 0 bases, with 16 bases between the two germline ends. CDR1 and CDR2 (germline): SGHAT, FQNNGV. CDR3 sequence (DNA): TGTGCCAGCAGCTTAGACGAACCCCGAGGATACAGCACAGATACGCAGTATTTT. Residues: CASSLDEPRGYSTDTQYF.

The chain has TRBV27 and TRBJ1-1; D perhaps matches TRBD1 (6 bases). This CDR3 contains 14 residues. CDR1 MNHEY and CDR2 SMNVEV come from the germline V gene (reference sequence). Trimming removed 9 bases from V and 5 bases from J, with 19 bases in between. The CDR3 reads CASQPRGERTEAFF. The CDR3 DNA is TGTGCCAGTCAACCGAGGGGGGAGAGGACTGAAGCTTTCTTT.

The genes are TRBV3-1 (or the pseudogene TRBV3-2) and TRBJ1-1; D is unclear. Germline CDR1 and CDR2: LGHDT and YNNKEL (reference sequence). V was shortened by 4 bases and J by 7 bases, with 16 bases between the two germline ends. The CDR3 is made up of 14 amino acids. The CDR3 coding sequence is TGTGCCAGCAGCCCGCTATCTGATTCGATTGAAGCTTTCTTT. It is translated as CASSPLSDSIEAFF.